Listed here are 17 T cell receptor beta chains from one sample, sequenced in a study of T cell responses to AZD1222 COVID-19 vaccine. Libraries were prepared by immunoSEQ multiplex PCR; TCRdb keeps only in-frame clonotypes and omits some of them. The data show 150,000 to 200,000 clones, around 93% seen once. Sequenced here: peripheral blood, sampled on day 0 of AZD1222 vaccination. These receptors were obtained from an adult in good health.

The chain links TRBV5-4 to TRBJ1-2, with a weak D call TRBD1 (6 bases). Germline V CDR1 and CDR2: SGHNT, YYREEE (reference sequence). The CDR3 totals 14 residues. V lost 3 bases and J lost 11, with 20 bases in between. CDR3 sequence reads: CASSSIFTGRNYTF. CDR3 DNA sequence: TGTGCCAGCAGCTCCATTTTTACAGGGAGGAATTACACCTTC.

The rearrangement joins TRBV6-5 to TRBJ2-5, with D perhaps TRBD2 (6 bases). The CDR3 runs 12 residues. CDR1 MNHEY and CDR2 SVGAGI come from the germline V gene. Trimming stripped 7 bases from V and 5 bases from J, with 11 bases between. The CDR3 DNA reads as TGTGCCAGCACACCGGGGGATGAGACCCAGTACTTC. It specifies CASTPGDETQYF.

The chain joins TRBV19 to TRBJ1-2, with D perhaps matching TRBD1 (6 bases). V lost 5 bases, J lost 8 bases, and 15 bases lay in between. CDR1 is LNHDA, CDR2 SQIVND, per germline (reference sequence). This CDR3 is 13 amino acids long. CDR3 coding DNA: TGTGCCAGTAGTGCCGCAGGGGAGGACGGCTACACCTTC. It codes for CASSAAGEDGYTF.

The chain is built from TRBV6-5 and TRBJ1-4, with TRBD1 identical over 9 bases. CDR1 and CDR2 from the germline V gene are MNHEY and SVGAGI. This CDR3 region has 16 residues. The V gene end was trimmed by 4 bases and the J gene end by 7 bases; junction bases not matched to a gene: 10. CDR3 DNA: TGTGCCAGCAGTTCCTTCCAAGGGACAGGGCTTGAAAAACTGTTTTTT. This codes for CASSSFQGTGLEKLFF.

This rearrangement joins TRBV7-3 to TRBJ1-3; D perhaps matches TRBD1 (5 bases). The CDR3 extends over 15 amino acids. V lost 2 bases and J lost 0, with 8 bases in between. Germline V gives CDR1 SGHTA, CDR2 FQGTGA. DNA of the CDR3: TGTGCCAGCAGCTTAGTAGGGACCTCTGGAAACACCATATATTTT. Translation gives CASSLVGTSGNTIYF.

By proportion, this clone is medium-sized (0.01 to 0.1%). The chain recombines TRBV21-1 with TRBJ2-7; the table assigns TRBD2, which was not confirmed against the DNA. TRBV21-1 is listed as a pseudogene. The CDR3 contains 16 residues. CDR3 nucleotide sequence: TGTGCCAGCAGCAAAGGCGGTAGCGGGGGCTCCTACGAGCAGTACTTC. This translates into CASSKGGSGGSYEQYF.

This CDR3 reads CASSLWRNDGNTIYF. In DNA, the CDR3 is TGTGCCAGCAGCTTATGGAGGAATGATGGAAACACCATATATTTT. This chain joins TRBV7-9 and TRBJ1-3; D remains unclear. V shed 2 bases and J shed 3 bases, with 11 bases lying between them. From germline, CDR1 is SEHNR and CDR2 FQNEAQ (reference sequence). This CDR3 region has 15 residues.

The gene calls are TRBV25-1 and TRBJ2-3; 7 bases match TRBD2. Germline CDR1 is MGHDK and CDR2 is SYGVNS. This CDR3 has 14 residues. Trimming removed 5 bases from V and 1 base from J; junction bases left unmatched: 3. DNA of the CDR3: TGTGCCAGCAGTATAGCGGGCGGCACAGATACGCAGTATTTT. Protein sequence: CASSIAGGTDTQYF. Supplemented by reference TRBV25-1 and TRBJ2-3, the full variable domain reads EADIYQTPRYLVIGTGKKITLECSQTMGHDKMYWYQQDPGMELHLIHYSYGVNSTEKGDLSSESTVSRIRTEHFPLTLESARPSHTSQYLCASSIAGGTDTQYFGPGTRLTVL.

This clone was recorded once. J is TRBJ1-1 and V is TRBV2; D is undetermined. Between the trimmed V and J ends, which lost 2 bases and 1 base, there was a span of 5 bases. CDR1 is SNHLY, CDR2 FYNNEI, per germline. The CDR3 loop spans 13 amino acids. CDR3 bases: TGTGCCAGCAGTGAACTGAGGAACACTGAAGCTTTCTTT. Protein product: CASSELRNTEAFF.

The V gene is TRBV7-9, the J gene TRBJ2-3; TRBD1 aligns across 8 bases. Trimming at V came to 5 bases and at J to 1 base, leaving 5 bases not matched to a gene. This CDR3 region has 15 residues. CDR1 is SEHNR and CDR2 is FQNEAQ in the germline V gene (reference sequence). The CDR3: CASSRDRRGTDTQYF. The DNA of the CDR3 is TGTGCCAGCAGCCGGGACAGGAGAGGCACAGATACGCAGTATTTT.

This clone was seen only once. The chain combines TRBV27 with TRBJ2-1; D gene ambiguous. This CDR3 spans 15 amino acids. The V end lost 4 bases, the J end lost 4 bases, and 14 bases lay between the germline ends. CDR1 and CDR2 (germline): MNHEY, SMNVEV (reference sequence). CDR3 sequence reads: CASSSALNVYNEQFF. In DNA form, the CDR3 reads TGTGCCAGCAGTTCCGCCCTCAACGTTTACAATGAGCAGTTCTTC.

This clone was observed a single time. This chain links TRBV28 with TRBJ1-2; D remains unclear. The CDR3 spans 12 residues. Trimming took 5 bases from V and 4 from J, leaving 8 bases between them. The germline gives CDR1 MDHEN, CDR2 SYDVKM. CDR3 residues: CASSPQSYGYTF. The CDR3 DNA follows: TGTGCCAGCAGTCCACAGTCCTATGGCTACACCTTC.

V gene TRBV7-2 combines with J gene TRBJ1-6; D not resolved. The germline V and J ends were trimmed by 3 bases and 9 bases, with 9 bases remaining between them. Germline-derived CDR1 and CDR2 are SGHTA and FQGNSA. The CDR3 covers 13 residues. CDR3 protein: CASSFRAASPLHF. The CDR3, as DNA: TGTGCCAGCAGCTTTAGGGCGGCTTCACCCCTCCACTTT. Using reference TRBV7-2 and TRBJ1-6 for the parts outside the CDR3, the full variable domain is GAGVSQSPSNKVTEKGKDVELRCDPISGHTALYWYRQSLGQGLEFLIYFQGNSAPDKSGLPSDRFSAERTGGSVSTLTIQRTQQEDSAVYLCASSFRAASPLHFGNGTRLTVT.

The chain carries TRBV7-2 and TRBJ1-2; the D is unclear. The CDR3 contains 14 residues. Trimming took off 7 bases at V and 7 bases at J, with 19 bases between the two ends. Germline V lookup: CDR1 SGHTA, CDR2 FQGNSA. CDR3 sequence (DNA): TGTGCCAGCACCCCTCGGGCAGAAAAAACTGGCTACACCTTC. This encodes CASTPRAEKTGYTF.

This chain connects TRBV9 to TRBJ1-3, with D possibly TRBD1 on 5 matching bases. V shed 4 bases and J shed 2 bases, with 16 bases lying between them. This CDR3 contains 16 residues. Germline V gives CDR1 SGDLS, CDR2 YYNGEE. Written as DNA, the CDR3 is TGTGCCAGCAGCCCGAGGGGTTGGGAGGCTGGAAACACCATATATTTT. Its protein product is CASSPRGWEAGNTIYF.

The rearrangement links TRBV12-5 to TRBJ2-7; no clear D. The V end lost 0 bases, the J end lost 4 bases, and 10 bases lay between the germline ends. This CDR3 region has 14 residues. Germline V CDR1 and CDR2: LGHNT, FRNRAP. The CDR3 here is CASGLVNREYEQYF. The CDR3, as DNA: TGTGCTAGTGGTTTGGTAAATCGTGAATACGAGCAGTACTTC. Using reference TRBV12-5 and TRBJ2-7 for the parts outside the CDR3, the full variable domain is DARVTQTPRHKVTEMGQEVTMRCQPILGHNTVFWYRQTMMQGLELLAYFRNRAPLDDSGMPKDRFSAEMPDATLATLKIQPSEPRDSAVYFCASGLVNREYEQYFGPGTRLTVT.

The count of this clone is one. V is TRBV21-1 and J is TRBJ2-4; the DNA was not compared with TRBD2, the D call given in the table. TRBV21-1 counts as a pseudogene. The CDR3 extends over 16 amino acids. CDR3 sequence (DNA): TGTGCCAGCAGCCGAAGGGGGGGACATACGAAAAACATTCAGTACTTC. Translation gives CASSRRGGHTKNIQYF.